The T cell receptor (beta chain) described here comes from a study of CXCR3-negative and CXCR3-positive naive CD8 T cells. A remark on this clonotype: Antigen: not known.

Study conclusions and caveats: Hydrophobicity of TRB CDR3s was greater in CXCR3-positive naive cells than in CXCR3-negative naive cells. Memory, not naive, CXCR3-negative and CXCR3-positive cells differed in TRBV-TRBJ usage. CXCR3 expression partially decreased after cryopreservation; most assays used fresh PBMCs.

UMI-labeled TRB cDNA libraries were prepared by 5' RACE. TCRdb reanalyzed the 5' RACE reads and collapses them to one entry per CDR3 protein, without DNA. The table for this sample gives some 53,000 distinct CDR3 sequences. Triplicate sorts of roughly 300,000 cells per CD8+ subset. This sequence was found in a human donor in good health. Some clones in this sample may be carry-over from other donors' samples. The source material was naive CXCR3+ CD8+ T cells from blood. Subset in this sample: CD45RO-CCR7+CD27+CD95- naive CD8+ T cells expressing CXCR3 (TNR3+).

Here the CDR3 reads CASSAGATSGRALTDTQYF. The rearrangement uses TRBV6-5 and TRBJ2-3; checking the TCRdb D call of TRBD2 is not possible without DNA. Germline CDR1 is MNHEY and CDR2 is SVGAGI. This CDR3 has 19 amino acids.